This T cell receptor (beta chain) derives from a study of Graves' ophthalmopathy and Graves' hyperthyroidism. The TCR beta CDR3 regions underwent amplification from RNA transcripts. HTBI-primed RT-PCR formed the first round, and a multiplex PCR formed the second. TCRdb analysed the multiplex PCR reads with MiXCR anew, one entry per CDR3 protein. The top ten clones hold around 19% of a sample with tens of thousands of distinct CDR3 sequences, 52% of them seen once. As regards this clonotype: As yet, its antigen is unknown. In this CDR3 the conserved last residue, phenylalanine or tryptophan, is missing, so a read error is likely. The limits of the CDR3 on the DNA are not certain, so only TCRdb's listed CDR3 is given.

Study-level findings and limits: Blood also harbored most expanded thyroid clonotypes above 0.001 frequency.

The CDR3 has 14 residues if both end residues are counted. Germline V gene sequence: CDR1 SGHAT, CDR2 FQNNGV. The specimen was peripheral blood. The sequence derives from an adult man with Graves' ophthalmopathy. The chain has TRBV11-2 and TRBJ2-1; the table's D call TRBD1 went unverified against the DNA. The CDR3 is CASSLRGNTGELFS.